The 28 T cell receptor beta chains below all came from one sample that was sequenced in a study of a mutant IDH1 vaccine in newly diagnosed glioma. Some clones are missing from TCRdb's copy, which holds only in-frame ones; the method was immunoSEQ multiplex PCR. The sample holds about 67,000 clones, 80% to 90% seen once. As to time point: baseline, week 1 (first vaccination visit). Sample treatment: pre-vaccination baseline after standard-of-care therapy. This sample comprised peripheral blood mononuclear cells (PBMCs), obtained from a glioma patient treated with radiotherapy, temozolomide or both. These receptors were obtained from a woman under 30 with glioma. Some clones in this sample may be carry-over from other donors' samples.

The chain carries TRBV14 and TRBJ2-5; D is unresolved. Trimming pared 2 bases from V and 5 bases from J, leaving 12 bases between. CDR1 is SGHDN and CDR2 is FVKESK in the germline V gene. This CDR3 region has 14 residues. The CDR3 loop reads CASSQFSFGETQYF. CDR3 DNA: TGTGCCAGCAGCCAATTTAGCTTTGGGGAGACCCAGTACTTC.

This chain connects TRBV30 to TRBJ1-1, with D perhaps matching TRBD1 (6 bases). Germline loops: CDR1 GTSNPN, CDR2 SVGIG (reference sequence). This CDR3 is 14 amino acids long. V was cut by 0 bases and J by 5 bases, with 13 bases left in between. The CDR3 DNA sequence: TGTGCCTGGAGTGTACTTGGGGGGCGGACTGAAGCTTTCTTT. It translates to CAWSVLGGRTEAFF. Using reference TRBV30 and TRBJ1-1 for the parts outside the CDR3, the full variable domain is SQTIHQWPATLVQPVGSPLSLECTVEGTSNPNLYWYRQAAGRGLQLLFYSVGIGQISSEVPQNLSASRPQDRQFILSSKKLLLSDSGFYLCAWSVLGGRTEAFFGQGTRLTVV.

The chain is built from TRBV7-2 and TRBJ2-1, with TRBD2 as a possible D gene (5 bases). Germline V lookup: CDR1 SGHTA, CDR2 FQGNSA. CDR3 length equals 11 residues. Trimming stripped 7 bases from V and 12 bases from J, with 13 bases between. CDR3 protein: CASTIEGGQFF. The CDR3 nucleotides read TGTGCCAGCACAATTGAAGGAGGGCAGTTCTTC.

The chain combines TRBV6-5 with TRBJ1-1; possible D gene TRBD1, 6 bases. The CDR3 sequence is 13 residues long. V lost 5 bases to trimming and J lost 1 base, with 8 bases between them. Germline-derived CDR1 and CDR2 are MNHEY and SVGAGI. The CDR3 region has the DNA TGTGCCAGCAGTGCAGGGGAGAACACTGAAGCTTTCTTT. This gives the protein CASSAGENTEAFF.

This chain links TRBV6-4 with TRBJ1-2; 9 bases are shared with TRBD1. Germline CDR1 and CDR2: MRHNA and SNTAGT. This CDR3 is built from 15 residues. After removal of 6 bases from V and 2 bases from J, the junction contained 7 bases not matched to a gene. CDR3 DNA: TGTGCCAGCAGCTACCGGGACAGGGAGAACTATGGCTACACCTTC. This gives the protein CASSYRDRENYGYTF.

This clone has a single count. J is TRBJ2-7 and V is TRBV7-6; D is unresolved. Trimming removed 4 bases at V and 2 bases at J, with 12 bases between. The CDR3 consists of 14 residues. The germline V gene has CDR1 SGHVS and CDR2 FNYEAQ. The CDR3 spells CASSSGQVPYEQYF. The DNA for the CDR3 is TGTGCCAGCAGCTCAGGTCAGGTCCCCTACGAGCAGTACTTC.

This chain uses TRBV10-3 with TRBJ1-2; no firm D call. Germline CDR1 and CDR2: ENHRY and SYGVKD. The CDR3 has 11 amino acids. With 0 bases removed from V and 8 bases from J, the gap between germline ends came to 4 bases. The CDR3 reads CAISESQGYTF. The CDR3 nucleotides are TGTGCCATCAGTGAGTCGCAAGGCTACACCTTC.

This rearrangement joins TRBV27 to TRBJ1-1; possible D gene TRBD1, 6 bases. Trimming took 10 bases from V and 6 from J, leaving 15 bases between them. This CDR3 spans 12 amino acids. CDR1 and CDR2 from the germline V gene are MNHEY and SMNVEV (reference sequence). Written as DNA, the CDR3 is TGTGCCACCGTCGGGGGGCGGGCTGAAGCTTTCTTT. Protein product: CATVGGRAEAFF.

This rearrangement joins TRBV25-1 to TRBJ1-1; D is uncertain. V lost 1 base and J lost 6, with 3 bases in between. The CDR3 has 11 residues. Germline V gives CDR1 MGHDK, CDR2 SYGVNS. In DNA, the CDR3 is TGTGCCAGCAGTGAATTGGCTGAAGCTTTCTTT. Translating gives CASSELAEAFF.

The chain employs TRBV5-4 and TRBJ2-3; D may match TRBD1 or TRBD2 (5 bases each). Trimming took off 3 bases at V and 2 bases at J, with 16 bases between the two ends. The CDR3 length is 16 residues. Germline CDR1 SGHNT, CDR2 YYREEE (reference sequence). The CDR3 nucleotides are TGTGCCAGCAGCTCCCCCGGACCCGGGGCCACAGATACGCAGTATTTT. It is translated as CASSSPGPGATDTQYF.

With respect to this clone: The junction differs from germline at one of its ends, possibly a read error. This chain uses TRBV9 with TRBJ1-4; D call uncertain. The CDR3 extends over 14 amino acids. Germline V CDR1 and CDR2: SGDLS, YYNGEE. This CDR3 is CASTREITNEKLFF. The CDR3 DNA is TGTGCCAGCACGAGGGAGATCACTAATGAAAAGCTGTTTTTT.

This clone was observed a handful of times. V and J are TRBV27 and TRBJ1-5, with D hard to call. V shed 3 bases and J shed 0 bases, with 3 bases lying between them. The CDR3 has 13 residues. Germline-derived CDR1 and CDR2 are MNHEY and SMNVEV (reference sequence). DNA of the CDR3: TGTGCCAGCAGTTTGGATAGCAATCAGCCCCAGCATTTT. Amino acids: CASSLDSNQPQHF.

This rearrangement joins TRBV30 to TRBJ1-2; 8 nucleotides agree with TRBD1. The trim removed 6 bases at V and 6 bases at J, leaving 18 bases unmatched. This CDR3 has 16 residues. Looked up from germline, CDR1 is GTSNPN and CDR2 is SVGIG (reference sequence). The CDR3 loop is CACQRDRTTGGDGYTF. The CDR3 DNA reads TGTGCCTGTCAGAGGGACAGGACAACGGGTGGCGATGGCTACACCTTC.

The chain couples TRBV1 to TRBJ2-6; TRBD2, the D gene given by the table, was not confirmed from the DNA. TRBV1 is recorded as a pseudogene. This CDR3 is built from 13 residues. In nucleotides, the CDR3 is TGCACCAGCGAGCACTCTGGGGCCAACGTCCTGACTTTC. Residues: CTSEHSGANVLTF.

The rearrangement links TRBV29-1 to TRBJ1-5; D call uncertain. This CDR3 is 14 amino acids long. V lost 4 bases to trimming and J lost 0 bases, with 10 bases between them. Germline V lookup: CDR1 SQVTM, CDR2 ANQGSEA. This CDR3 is CSVAGSFSNQPQHF. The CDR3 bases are TGCAGCGTTGCGGGCAGCTTTAGCAATCAGCCCCAGCATTTT.

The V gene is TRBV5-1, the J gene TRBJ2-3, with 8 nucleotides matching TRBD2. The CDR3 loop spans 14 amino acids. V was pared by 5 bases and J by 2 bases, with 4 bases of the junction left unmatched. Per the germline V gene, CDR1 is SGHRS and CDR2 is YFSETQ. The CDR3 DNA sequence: TGCGCCAGCAGGGTACTAGCGGACACAGATACGCAGTATTTT. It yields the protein CASRVLADTDTQYF. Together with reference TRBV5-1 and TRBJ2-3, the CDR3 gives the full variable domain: KAGVTQTPRYLIKTRGQQVTLSCSPISGHRSVSWYQQTPGQGLQFLFEYFSETQRNKGNFPGRFSGRQFSNSRSEMNVSTLELGDSALYLCASRVLADTDTQYFGPGTRLTVL.

CDR3 sequence: CASRRTGPSAGYTF. In nucleotides, the CDR3 is TGTGCCAGCAGAAGAACAGGGCCTTCTGCTGGCTACACCTTC. The V and J genes are TRBV6-5 and TRBJ1-2; tentatively, D is TRBD1 (6 bases). The CDR3 sequence is 14 residues long. The V and J ends lost 6 bases and 7 bases respectively, with 18 bases between them. The germline V gene has CDR1 MNHEY and CDR2 SVGAGI.

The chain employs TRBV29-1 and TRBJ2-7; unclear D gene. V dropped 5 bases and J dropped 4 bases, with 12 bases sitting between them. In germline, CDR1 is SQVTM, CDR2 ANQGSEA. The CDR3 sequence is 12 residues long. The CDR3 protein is CSVSGPTYEQYF. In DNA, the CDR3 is TGCAGCGTTTCTGGACCTACTTACGAGCAGTACTTC.

CDR3 nucleotides: TGTGCCAGCAGTCTCCGGGACAGGGGGCGGCAGGGCACCGGGGAGCTGTTTTTT. Translating gives CASSLRDRGRQGTGELFF. The chain joins TRBV9 to TRBJ2-2; 12 nucleotides line up with TRBD1. The CDR3 loop spans 18 amino acids. The V and J ends lost 5 bases and 4 bases, in that order; junction bases with no gene match: 12. The germline V gene encodes CDR1 SGDLS and CDR2 YYNGEE.

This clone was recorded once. The CDR3 sequence: CASSPPRTSGGNEQFF. Written as DNA, the CDR3 is TGTGCCAGCAGTCCTCCTCGGACTAGCGGGGGCAATGAGCAGTTCTTC. The J gene is TRBJ2-1, the V gene TRBV4-2; 13 nucleotides agree with TRBD2. Germline trimming cut 6 bases from V and 6 bases from J; bases unmatched to any gene: 8. The CDR3 spans 16 residues. CDR1 LGHNA and CDR2 YNFKEQ come from the germline V gene.

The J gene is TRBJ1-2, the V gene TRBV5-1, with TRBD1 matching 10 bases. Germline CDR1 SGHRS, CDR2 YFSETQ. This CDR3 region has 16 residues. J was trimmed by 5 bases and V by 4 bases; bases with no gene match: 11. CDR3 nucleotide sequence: TGCGCCAGCAGCGAGGGACAGGGGTCCTCTGGATATGGCTACACCTTC. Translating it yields CASSEGQGSSGYGYTF.

The CDR3 DNA sequence: TGTGCCAGCTATAGGATCGGGGAACGTCATAATTCACCCCTCCACTTT. Translated, it gives CASYRIGERHNSPLHF. The chain combines TRBV7-2 with TRBJ1-6, with D hard to call. Trimming pared 8 bases from V and 5 bases from J, leaving 19 bases between. Germline-derived CDR1 and CDR2 are SGHTA and FQGNSA. The CDR3 loop spans 16 amino acids. Supplemented by reference TRBV7-2 and TRBJ1-6, the full variable domain reads GAGVSQSPSNKVTEKGKDVELRCDPISGHTALYWYRQSLGQGLEFLIYFQGNSAPDKSGLPSDRFSAERTGGSVSTLTIQRTQQEDSAVYLCASYRIGERHNSPLHFGNGTRLTVT.

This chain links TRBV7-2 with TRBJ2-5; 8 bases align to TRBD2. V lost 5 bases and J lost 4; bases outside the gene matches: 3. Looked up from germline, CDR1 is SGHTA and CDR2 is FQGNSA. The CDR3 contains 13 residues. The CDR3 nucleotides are TGTGCCAGCAGCCGTAGCGGGACAGAGACCCAGTACTTC. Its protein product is CASSRSGTETQYF.

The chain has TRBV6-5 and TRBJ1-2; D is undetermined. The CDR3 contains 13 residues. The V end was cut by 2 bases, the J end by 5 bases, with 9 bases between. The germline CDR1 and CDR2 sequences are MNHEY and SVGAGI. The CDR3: CASSYDWAYGYTF. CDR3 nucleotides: TGTGCCAGCAGTTACGATTGGGCTTATGGCTACACCTTC.

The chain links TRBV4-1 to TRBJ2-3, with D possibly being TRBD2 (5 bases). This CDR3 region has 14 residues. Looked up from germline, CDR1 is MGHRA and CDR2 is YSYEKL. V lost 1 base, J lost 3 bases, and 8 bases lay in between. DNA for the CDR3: TGCGCCAGCAGCCAAGTGCTAGCAACAGATACGCAGTATTTT. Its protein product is CASSQVLATDTQYF.

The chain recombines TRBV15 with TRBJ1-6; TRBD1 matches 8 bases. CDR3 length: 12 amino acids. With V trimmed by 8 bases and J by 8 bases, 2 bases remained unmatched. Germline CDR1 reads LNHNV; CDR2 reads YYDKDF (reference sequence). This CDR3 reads CATETGDSPLHF. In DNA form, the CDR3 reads TGTGCCACCGAGACAGGGGATTCACCCCTCCACTTT.

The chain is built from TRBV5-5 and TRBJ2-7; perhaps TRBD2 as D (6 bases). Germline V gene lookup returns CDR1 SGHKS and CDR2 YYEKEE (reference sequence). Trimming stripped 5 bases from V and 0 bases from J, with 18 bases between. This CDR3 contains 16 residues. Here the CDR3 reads CASSTTAGPSSYEQYF. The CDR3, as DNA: TGTGCCAGCAGTACTACCGCGGGGCCTAGCTCCTACGAGCAGTACTTC.

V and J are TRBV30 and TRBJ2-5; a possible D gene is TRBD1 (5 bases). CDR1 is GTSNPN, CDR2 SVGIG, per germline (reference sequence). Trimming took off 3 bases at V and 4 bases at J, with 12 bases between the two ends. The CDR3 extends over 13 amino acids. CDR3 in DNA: TGTGCCTGGAGAGGCCAGGGAAGAGAGACCCAGTACTTC. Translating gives CAWRGQGRETQYF.